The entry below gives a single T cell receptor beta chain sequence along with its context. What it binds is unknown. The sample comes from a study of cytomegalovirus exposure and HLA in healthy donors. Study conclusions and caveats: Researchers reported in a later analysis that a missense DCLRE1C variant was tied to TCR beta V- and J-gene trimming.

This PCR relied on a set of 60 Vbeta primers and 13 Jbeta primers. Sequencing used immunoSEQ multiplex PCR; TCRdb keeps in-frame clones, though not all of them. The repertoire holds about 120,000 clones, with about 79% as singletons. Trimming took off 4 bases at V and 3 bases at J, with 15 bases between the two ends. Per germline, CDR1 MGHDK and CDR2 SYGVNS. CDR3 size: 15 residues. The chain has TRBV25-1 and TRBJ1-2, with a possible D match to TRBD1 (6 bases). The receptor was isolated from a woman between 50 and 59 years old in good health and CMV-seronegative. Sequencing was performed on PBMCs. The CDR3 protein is CASSATGWLDYGYTF. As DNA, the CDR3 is TGTGCCAGCAGTGCTACAGGGTGGTTGGACTATGGCTACACCTTC.